This T cell receptor (beta chain) originates from a study of naive and memory T cell subsets. Study-level points and caveats: A few larger clonotypes appeared in naive repertoires, especially CD8, possibly memory cells re-expressing CD45RA.

Germline V lookup: CDR1 MNHEY, CDR2 SMNVEV (reference sequence). CDR3 size: 16 residues. Losses at the gene ends were 4 bases for V and 6 bases for J; bases not matched to a gene: 9. Both TRBC1 and TRBC2 were covered by a beta constant-region primer of two equimolar oligonucleotides. The ligated cDNA underwent four PCR rounds using SP2 and nested alpha and beta constant-region primers. TCRdb itself ran the UMI-ligation and nested PCR reads through MiXCR, one entry per CDR3 protein. Of roughly 150,000 distinct CDR3 sequences in the sample, 20% to 25% were seen once. Note on this clonotype: Its target is unknown.

This rearrangement joins TRBV27 to TRBJ2-4, with TRBD1 matching over 10 bases. The sequencing sample was made of naive CD4+ T cells from blood. This TCR was recovered from a human donor in good health. CDR3 in DNA: TGTGCCAGCAGTTCCTGGGACAGGGGCCCAGGAAACATTCAGTACTTC. As protein: CASSSWDRGPGNIQYF.